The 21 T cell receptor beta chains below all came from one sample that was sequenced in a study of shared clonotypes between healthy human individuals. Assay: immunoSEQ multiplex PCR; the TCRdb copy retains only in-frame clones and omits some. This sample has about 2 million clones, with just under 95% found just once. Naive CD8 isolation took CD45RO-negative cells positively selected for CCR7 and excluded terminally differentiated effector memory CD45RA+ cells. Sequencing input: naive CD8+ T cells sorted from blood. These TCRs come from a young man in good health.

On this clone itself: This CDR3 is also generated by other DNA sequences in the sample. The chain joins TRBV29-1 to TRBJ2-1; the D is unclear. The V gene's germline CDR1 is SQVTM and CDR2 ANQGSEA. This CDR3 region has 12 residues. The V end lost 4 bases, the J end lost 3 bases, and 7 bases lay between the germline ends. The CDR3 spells CSVVLGYNEQFF. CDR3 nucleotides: TGCAGCGTTGTACTGGGCTACAATGAGCAGTTCTTC.

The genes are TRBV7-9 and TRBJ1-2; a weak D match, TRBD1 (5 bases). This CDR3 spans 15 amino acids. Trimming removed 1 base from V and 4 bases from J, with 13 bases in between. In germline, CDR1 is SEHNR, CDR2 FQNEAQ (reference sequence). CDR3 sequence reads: CASSLVAGSFYGYTF. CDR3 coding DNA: TGTGCCAGCAGCTTAGTGGCAGGGAGTTTCTATGGCTACACCTTC. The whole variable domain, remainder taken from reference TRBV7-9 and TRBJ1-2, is DTGVSQNPRHKITKRGQNVTFRCDPISEHNRLYWYRQTLGQGPEFLTYFQNEAQLEKSRLLSDRFSAERPKGSFSTLEIQRTEQGDSAMYLCASSLVAGSFYGYTFGSGTRLTVV.

CDR3 bases: TGTGCCAGCAGTACGGGTAGGGCCCCATGGGAGACCCAGTACTTC. This sequence encodes CASSTGRAPWETQYF. The chain couples TRBV7-9 to TRBJ2-5; no definite D call. CDR1 and CDR2 (germline): SEHNR, FQNEAQ (reference sequence). Trimming cost V 6 bases and J 5 bases, with 19 bases left between them. CDR3 length: 15 amino acids.

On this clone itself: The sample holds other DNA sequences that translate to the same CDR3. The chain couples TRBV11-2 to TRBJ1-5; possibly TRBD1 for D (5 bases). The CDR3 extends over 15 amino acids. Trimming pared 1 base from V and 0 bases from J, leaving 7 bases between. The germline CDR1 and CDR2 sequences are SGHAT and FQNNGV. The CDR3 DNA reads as TGTGCCAGCAGCTTAGCGGGGGATAGCAATCAGCCCCAGCATTTT. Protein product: CASSLAGDSNQPQHF.

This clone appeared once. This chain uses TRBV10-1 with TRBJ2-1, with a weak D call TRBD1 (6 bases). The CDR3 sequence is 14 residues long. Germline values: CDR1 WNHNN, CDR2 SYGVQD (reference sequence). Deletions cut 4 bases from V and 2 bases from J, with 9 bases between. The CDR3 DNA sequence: TGCGCCAGCAGTGTCAGGGGCCCCTACAATGAGCAGTTCTTC. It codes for CASSVRGPYNEQFF.

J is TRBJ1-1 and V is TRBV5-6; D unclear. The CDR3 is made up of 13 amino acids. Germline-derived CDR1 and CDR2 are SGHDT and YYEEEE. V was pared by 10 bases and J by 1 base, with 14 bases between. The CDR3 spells CASLMWGNTEAFF. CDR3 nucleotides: TGTGCCTCCCTTATGTGGGGGAACACTGAAGCTTTCTTT.

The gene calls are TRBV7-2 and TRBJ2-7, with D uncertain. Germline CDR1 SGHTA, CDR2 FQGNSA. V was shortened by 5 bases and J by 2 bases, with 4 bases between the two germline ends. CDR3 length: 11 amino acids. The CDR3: CASSDTYEQYF. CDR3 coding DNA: TGTGCCAGCAGCGATACCTACGAGCAGTACTTC.

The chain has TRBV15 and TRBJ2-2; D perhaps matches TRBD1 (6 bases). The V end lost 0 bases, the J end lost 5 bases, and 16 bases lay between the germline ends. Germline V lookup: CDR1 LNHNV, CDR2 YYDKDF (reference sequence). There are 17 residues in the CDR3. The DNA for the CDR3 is TGTGCCACCAGCAGAGACGGCGGGCAGGGGTGGACCGGGGAGCTGTTTTTT. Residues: CATSRDGGQGWTGELFF.

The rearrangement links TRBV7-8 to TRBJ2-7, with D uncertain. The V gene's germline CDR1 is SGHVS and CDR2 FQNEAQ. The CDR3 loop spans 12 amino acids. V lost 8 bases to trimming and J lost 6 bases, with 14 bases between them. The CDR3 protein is CASPGRTGEQYF. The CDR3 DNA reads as TGTGCCAGCCCAGGCAGGACGGGCGAGCAGTACTTC. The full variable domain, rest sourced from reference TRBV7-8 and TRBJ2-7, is GAGVSQSPRYKVAKRGQDVALRCDPISGHVSLFWYQQALGQGPEFLTYFQNEAQLDKSGLPSDRFFAERPEGSVSTLKIQRTQQEDSAVYLCASPGRTGEQYFGPGTRLTVT.

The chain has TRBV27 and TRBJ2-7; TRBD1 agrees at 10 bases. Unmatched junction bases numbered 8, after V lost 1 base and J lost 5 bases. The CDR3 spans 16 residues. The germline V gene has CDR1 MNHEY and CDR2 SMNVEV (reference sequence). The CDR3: CASSLLGGTGVDEQYF. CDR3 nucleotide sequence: TGTGCCAGCAGTTTATTAGGGGGGACAGGGGTCGACGAGCAGTACTTC.

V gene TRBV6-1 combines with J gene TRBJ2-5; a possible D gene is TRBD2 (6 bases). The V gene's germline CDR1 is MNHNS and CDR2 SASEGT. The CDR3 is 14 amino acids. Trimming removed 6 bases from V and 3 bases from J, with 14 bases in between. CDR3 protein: CASSLGGFEETQYF. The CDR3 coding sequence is TGTGCCAGCAGCTTGGGGGGTTTCGAAGAGACCCAGTACTTC.

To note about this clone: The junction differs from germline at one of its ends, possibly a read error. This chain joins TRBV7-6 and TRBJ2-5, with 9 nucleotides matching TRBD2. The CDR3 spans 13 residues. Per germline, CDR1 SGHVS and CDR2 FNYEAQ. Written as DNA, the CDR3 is TGTGCCAGCAGCCTAGCGGGAATTGAGACCCAGTACTTC. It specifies CASSLAGIETQYF.

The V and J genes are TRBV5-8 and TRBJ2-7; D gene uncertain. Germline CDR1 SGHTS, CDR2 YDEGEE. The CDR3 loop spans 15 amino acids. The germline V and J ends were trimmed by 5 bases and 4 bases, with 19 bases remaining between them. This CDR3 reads CASRPTWQAEYEQYF. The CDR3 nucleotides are TGTGCCAGCAGGCCGACTTGGCAGGCCGAATACGAGCAGTACTTC. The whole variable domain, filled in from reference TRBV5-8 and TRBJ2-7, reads EAGVTQSPTHLIKTRGQQATLRCSPISGHTSVYWYQQALGLGLQFLLWYDEGEERNRGNFPPRFSGRQFPNYSSELNVNALELEDSALYLCASRPTWQAEYEQYFGPGTRLTVT.

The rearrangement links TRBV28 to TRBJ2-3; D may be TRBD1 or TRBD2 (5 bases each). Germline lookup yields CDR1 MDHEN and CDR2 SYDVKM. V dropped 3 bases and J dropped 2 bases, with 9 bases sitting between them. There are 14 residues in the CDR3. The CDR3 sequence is CASSFGTATDTQYF. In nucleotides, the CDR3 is TGTGCCAGCAGTTTCGGGACGGCCACAGATACGCAGTATTTT.

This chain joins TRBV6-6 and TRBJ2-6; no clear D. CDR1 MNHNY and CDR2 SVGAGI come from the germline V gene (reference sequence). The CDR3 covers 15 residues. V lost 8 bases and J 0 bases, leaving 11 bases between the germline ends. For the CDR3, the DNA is TGTGCCAGCGGATCTCTCGACTCTGGGGCCAACGTCCTGACTTTC. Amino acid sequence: CASGSLDSGANVLTF.

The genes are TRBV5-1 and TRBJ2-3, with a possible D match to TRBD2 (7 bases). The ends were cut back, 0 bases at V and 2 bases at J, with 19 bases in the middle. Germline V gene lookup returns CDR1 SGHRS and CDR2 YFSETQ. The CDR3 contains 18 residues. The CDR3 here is CASSLALQGGGVTDTQYF. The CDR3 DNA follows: TGCGCCAGCAGCTTGGCCCTACAGGGAGGGGGGGTCACAGATACGCAGTATTTT.

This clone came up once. In nucleotides, the CDR3 is TGCGCCAGCAGCTTGGCTCAGACAGATACGCAGTATTTT. Translation gives CASSLAQTDTQYF. V is TRBV5-1 and J is TRBJ2-3; no clear D. This CDR3 contains 13 residues. Trimming took off 0 bases at V and 3 bases at J, with 5 bases between the two ends. The germline V gene encodes CDR1 SGHRS and CDR2 YFSETQ.

For the CDR3, the DNA is TGTGCCAGCAGCTCCGTGGGACAGGAACTCAAGCAGTACTTC. As protein: CASSSVGQELKQYF. V is TRBV5-5 and J is TRBJ2-7, with TRBD1 identical over 8 bases. This CDR3 comprises 14 residues. Germline CDR1 SGHKS, CDR2 YYEKEE (reference sequence). V lost 3 bases to trimming and J lost 8 bases; unmatched junction nucleotides: 10.

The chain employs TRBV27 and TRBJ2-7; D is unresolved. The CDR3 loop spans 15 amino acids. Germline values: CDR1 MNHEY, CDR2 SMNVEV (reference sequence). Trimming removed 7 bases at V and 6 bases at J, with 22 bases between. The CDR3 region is CASTSVGLGVAEQYF. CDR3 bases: TGTGCCAGCACCTCGGTCGGGCTAGGCGTGGCCGAGCAGTACTTC.

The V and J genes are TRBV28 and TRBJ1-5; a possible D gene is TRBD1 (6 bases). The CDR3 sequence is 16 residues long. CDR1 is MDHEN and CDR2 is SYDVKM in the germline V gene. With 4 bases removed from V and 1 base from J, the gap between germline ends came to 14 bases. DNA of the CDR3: TGTGCCAGCAGTTACGGACCTCAGGGGAGCAATCAGCCCCAGCATTTT. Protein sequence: CASSYGPQGSNQPQHF.

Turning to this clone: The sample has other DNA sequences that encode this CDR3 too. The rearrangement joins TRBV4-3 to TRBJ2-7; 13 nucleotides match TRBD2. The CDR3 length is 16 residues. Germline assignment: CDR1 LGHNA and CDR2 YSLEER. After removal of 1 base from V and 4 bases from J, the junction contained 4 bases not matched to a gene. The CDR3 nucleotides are TGCGCCAGCAGCCAAGTACTAGCGGGAGGGCCGTACGAGCAGTACTTC. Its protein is CASSQVLAGGPYEQYF.